This T cell receptor (beta chain) was sequenced in a study of cytomegalovirus exposure and HLA in healthy donors. The sample holds one count of this clone. Its matching antigen is unknown. Study-level findings and limits: It emerged from a later analysis that several of the most significant clusters appeared to be linked to common viral pathogens. Reported findings show TCR beta sequences accurately forecast HLA-A and HLA-B alleles in most subjects. HLA restriction was apparent for most CMV-associated TCR beta chains in a later analysis.

V shed 0 bases and J 5 bases; nucleotides not matched to a gene: 10. Germline V gene lookup returns CDR1 SGHRS and CDR2 YFSETQ. This CDR3 has 18 amino acids. 60 Vbeta and 13 Jbeta primers were used in PCR. Here immunoSEQ multiplex PCR was the method, and the copy in TCRdb shows in-frame clones only, minus some. The sample lists around 130,000 clones; 70% to 80% were seen once. This sequence was found in a woman aged 55-75 years in good health and CMV-seronegative. The rearrangement joins TRBV5-1 to TRBJ2-3; 12 nucleotides align to TRBD1. Sequencing used PBMCs. CDR3 sequence (DNA): TGCGCCAGCAGCTTGGTCGCCGCAGGGACAGGGGGCCAAGATACGCAGTATTTT. Translated: CASSLVAAGTGGQDTQYF.